Listed below are T cell receptor beta chains from one sample, sequenced in a study of blood T cell repertoires in COVID-19. The table came from immunoSEQ multiplex PCR; TCRdb's copy has only in-frame clones and leaves some out. The sample lists 150,000 to 200,000 clones; about 90% were seen once. Sequencing was carried out using PBMCs or T cells enriched from blood (not recorded which). The receptors derive from a human donor with acute COVID-19. The donor label of this sample is uncertain. CDR3s include the opening cysteine and the closing phenylalanine or tryptophan. The D gene is left open where the match is weak. Clone size, where shown, is once, few, many, or a class for clones that have expanded.

j_call d_call v_call clone_size cdr3_nt cdr3_aa
TRBJ1-4 TRBD1 TRBV2 NA TGTGCCAGCAGTGACCAACAGGGGCGCTATGAAAAACTGTTTTTT CASSDQQGRYEKLFF
TRBJ2-7 TRBD2 TRBV6-1 NA TGTGCCAGCAGTGAGGTAGCGGGGAGGGGATACGAGCAGTACTTC CASSEVAGRGYEQYF
TRBJ2-1 NA TRBV7-9 few TGTGCCAGCAGCTTACCCAGGGCCCAATACAATGAGCAGTTCTTC CASSLPRAQYNEQFF
TRBJ2-3 TRBD2 TRBV4-2 few TGTGCCAGCAGCCAAGAAGGCCTAGCGGGGGGGTACACAGATACGCAGTATTTT CASSQEGLAGGYTDTQYF
TRBJ2-2 NA TRBV2 NA TGTGCCAGCAGCAGGAACACCGGGGAGCTGTTTTTT CASSRNTGELFF
TRBJ2-2 TRBD1 TRBV12-5 NA TGTGCTAGTGGGCCGGGACAGGGGGTTTCCGGGGAGCTGTTTTTT CASGPGQGVSGELFF
TRBJ2-7 NA TRBV4-3 NA TGCGCCAGCAGCCAAGCGACAGGCCCCTACGAGCAGTACTTC CASSQATGPYEQYF
TRBJ2-7 NA TRBV7-6 NA TGTGCCAGCAGCTATGGGGCAATGACCTACGAGCAGTACTTC CASSYGAMTYEQYF
TRBJ2-2 NA TRBV7-2 once TGTGCCAGCAGCTTACCGGGACTTGGGGATGCCGGGGAGCTGTTTTTT CASSLPGLGDAGELFF
TRBJ1-2 TRBD1 TRBV7-2 NA TGTGCCAGCAGCTCGCCCCGGACAGGGAATGGCTACACCTTC CASSSPRTGNGYTF
TRBJ2-7 TRBD2 TRBV7-3 NA TGTGCCAGCAGCTTATCGTACCGGGGGGACTACGAGCAGTACTTC CASSLSYRGDYEQYF
TRBJ2-5 NA TRBV2 NA TGTGCCAGCAGTGACGTAGAGACCCAGTACTTC CASSDVETQYF
TRBJ1-4 NA TRBV5-4 NA TGTGCCAGCAGCTTACAGGGAACTGAAAAACTGTTTTTT CASSLQGTEKLFF
TRBJ1-4 NA TRBV4-1 once TGCGCCAGCAGCCAAGAAGGCTCAGGGACAACTAATGAAAAACTGTTTTTT CASSQEGSGTTNEKLFF
TRBJ2-1 NA TRBV5-1 NA TGCGCCAGCAGCTTGGTGAGGGTGGATGAGCAGTTCTTC CASSLVRVDEQFF
TRBJ2-7 NA TRBV30 NA TGTGCCTGGAGTGTACAGGACTACGAGCAGTACTTC CAWSVQDYEQYF
TRBJ2-2 TRBD2 TRBV5-5 NA TGTGCCAGCAGCCCTGGGGGGGGTCACGGTCGGGCCGGGGAGCTGTTTTTT CASSPGGGHGRAGELFF
TRBJ2-1 TRBD2 TRBV5-6 NA TGTGCCAGCAGCTCGGGTGGCGGGGGGCACAATGAGCAGTTCTTC CASSSGGGGHNEQFF
TRBJ1-2 TRBD1 TRBV4-2 NA TGTGCCAGCAGCCCCGGACAGGCGACTAACTATGGCTACACCTTC CASSPGQATNYGYTF
TRBJ1-3 NA TRBV2 NA TGTGCCAGCAGTCAGGATCCTGGAAACACCATATATTTT CASSQDPGNTIYF
TRBJ2-7 NA TRBV5-1 NA TGCGCCAGCAGCTCCCGGGGGACGAGCTCCTACGAGCAGTACTTC CASSSRGTSSYEQYF
TRBJ2-2 NA TRBV24-1 few TGTGCCGCCCAGGATAACACCGGGGAGCTGTTTTTT CAAQDNTGELFF
TRBJ2-7 NA TRBV6-2/TRBV6-3 few TGTGCCAGCAGTTACGGGCAGAACGCCTACGAGCAGTACTTC CASSYGQNAYEQYF
TRBJ1-2 NA TRBV19 few TGTGCCAGTAGTATAGCCCCCAGGGCTAACTATGGCTACACCTTC CASSIAPRANYGYTF
TRBJ1-1 NA TRBV27 NA TGTGCCAGCACCTGGGGGGGGAAGGGAGCTTTCTTT CASTWGGKGAFF
TRBJ2-2 NA TRBV11-3 NA TGTGCCAGCAGCCGTGGTAGGGACACCACAAACACCGGGGAGCTGTTTTTT CASSRGRDTTNTGELFF
TRBJ1-6 NA TRBV30 NA TGTGCCTGGGGGGATCAAAGAGCGAGCTCCTATAATTCACCCCTCCACTTT CAWGDQRASSYNSPLHF
TRBJ1-4 TRBD1 TRBV5-1 NA TGCGCCAGCAGCTTGGGGACAGGGCCCACAACTAATGAAAAACTGTTTTTT CASSLGTGPTTNEKLFF
TRBJ2-4 NA TRBV27 NA TGTGCCAGCAAACCTGACAGAACCAAAAACATTCAGTACTTC CASKPDRTKNIQYF
TRBJ1-5 NA TRBV25-1 NA TGTGCCAGCAGTGAATCCCCCGAGGTTCGTAATCAGCCCCAGCATTTT CASSESPEVRNQPQHF
TRBJ1-5 NA TRBV24-1 NA TGTGCCACCAGTGATGCCAGGGGCCCCCTCGATCAGCCCCAGCATTTT CATSDARGPLDQPQHF
TRBJ2-2 NA TRBV19 NA TGTGCCAGTAGAGTGGAGGGGGAGCTGTTTTTT CASRVEGELFF
TRBJ2-7 TRBD1 TRBV19 NA TGTGCCAGTAGCGGGACAGGGGTCCCCTACGAGCAGTACTTC CASSGTGVPYEQYF
TRBJ2-3 TRBD1 TRBV7-2 NA TGTGCCAGCAGCAGGACAGGCGTCACAGATACGCAGTATTTT CASSRTGVTDTQYF
TRBJ1-1 NA TRBV30 NA TGTGCCTGGAGTGCACGGGGGGGGAACACTGAAGCTTTCTTT CAWSARGGNTEAFF
TRBJ2-7 NA TRBV3-1/TRBV3-2 NA TGTGCCAGCAGCCAAGAATACAGGAGCTCCTACGAGCAGTACTTC CASSQEYRSSYEQYF